This T cell receptor (beta chain) was sequenced for a study of T cells after posttransplantation cyclophosphamide. Many counts were recorded for this clone. The data were produced by immunoSEQ multiplex PCR, yet TCRdb's version contains in-frame clones alone and is incomplete. The repertoire consists of approximately 27,000 clones, none detected only once. The trim removed 3 bases at V and 5 bases at J, leaving 3 bases unmatched. This CDR3 region has 14 residues. Germline V gene data show CDR1 as SGHNT and CDR2 as YYREEE (reference sequence). The TCR comes from a man aged 45-65 years in good health, CMV-negative, and a related stem cell transplant donor. J is TRBJ1-1 and V is TRBV5-4; 11 bases map to TRBD1. Sequenced: PBMCs. The CDR3 DNA follows: TGTGCCAGCAGCTCCGGGACAGGGGGAACTGAAGCTTTCTTT. Translating gives CASSSGTGGTEAFF.